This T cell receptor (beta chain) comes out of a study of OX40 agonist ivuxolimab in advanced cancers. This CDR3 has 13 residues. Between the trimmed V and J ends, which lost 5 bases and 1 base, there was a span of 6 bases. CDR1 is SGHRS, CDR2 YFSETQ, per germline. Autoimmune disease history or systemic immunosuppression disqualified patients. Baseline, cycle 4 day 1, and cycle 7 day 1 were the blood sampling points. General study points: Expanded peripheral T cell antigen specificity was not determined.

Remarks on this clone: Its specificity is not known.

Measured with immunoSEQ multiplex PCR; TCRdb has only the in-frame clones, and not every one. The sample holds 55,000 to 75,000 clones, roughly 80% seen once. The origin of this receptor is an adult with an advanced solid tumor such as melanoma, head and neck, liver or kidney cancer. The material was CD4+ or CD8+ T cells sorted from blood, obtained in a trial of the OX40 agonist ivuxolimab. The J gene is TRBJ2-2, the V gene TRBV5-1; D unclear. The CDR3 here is CASSPGNTGELFF. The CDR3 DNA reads TGCGCCAGCAGTCCCGGGAACACCGGGGAGCTGTTTTTT.